This T cell receptor beta chain was retrieved from a study of cytomegalovirus exposure and HLA in healthy donors. Study-level findings and limits: For TCR beta chains, V- and J-gene trimming was later linked to a missense DCLRE1C variant. Both high specificity and high sensitivity reportedly marked the classifier's diagnosis of cytomegalovirus status. Among TCR beta chains of equal frequency, HLA-associated ones were more clonally expanded in a later analysis.

The primer mix had 60 Vbeta and 13 Jbeta primers. Repertoires were generated with immunoSEQ multiplex PCR, while TCRdb's copy carries only in-frame clones and drops some. The sample contains 120,000 to 150,000 clones, about 74% of which appear only once. In the case of this clone: Its antigen is unidentified.

Nominal health characterized the donors when sampled, though unrecorded immune exposures were likely. This TCR derives from a woman in her forties in good health and CMV-seronegative. Sequences were obtained from PBMCs.

The CDR3 region is CARGVAGVDEQFF. CDR3 sequence (DNA): TGTGCCAGGGGGGTAGCGGGAGTAGATGAGCAGTTCTTC. The chain joins TRBV10-3 to TRBJ2-1; 9 bases align to TRBD2. Germline assignment: CDR1 ENHRY and CDR2 SYGVKD. The CDR3 has 13 residues. Trimming removed 10 bases from V and 8 bases from J; junction bases left unmatched: 9.